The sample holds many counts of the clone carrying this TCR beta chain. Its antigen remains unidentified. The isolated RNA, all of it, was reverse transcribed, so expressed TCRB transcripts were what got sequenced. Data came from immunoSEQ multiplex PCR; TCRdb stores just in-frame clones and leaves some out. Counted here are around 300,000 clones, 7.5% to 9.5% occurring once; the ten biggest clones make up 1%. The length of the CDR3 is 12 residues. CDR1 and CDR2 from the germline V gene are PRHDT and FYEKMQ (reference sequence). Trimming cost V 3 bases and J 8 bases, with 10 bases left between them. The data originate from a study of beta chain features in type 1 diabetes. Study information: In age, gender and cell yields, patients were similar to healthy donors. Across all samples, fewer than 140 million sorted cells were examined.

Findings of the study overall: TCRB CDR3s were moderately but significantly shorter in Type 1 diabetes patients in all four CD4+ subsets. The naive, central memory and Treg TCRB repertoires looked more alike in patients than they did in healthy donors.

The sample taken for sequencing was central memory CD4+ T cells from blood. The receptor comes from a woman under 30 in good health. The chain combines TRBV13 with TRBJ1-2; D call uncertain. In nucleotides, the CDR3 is TGTGCCAGCAGCTTTCGCGCGGGAGGCTACACCTTC. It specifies CASSFRAGGYTF.